The source of this T cell receptor (beta chain) is a study of vaccination effects on CD4 cells after COVID-19. Background on the study: After expansion with viral peptide pools in the ViraFEST assay, antigen-specific CD4+ T cells were sequenced.

Sequencing was performed with immunoSEQ multiplex PCR; in TCRdb, only in-frame clones are kept and a portion is missing. The data show about 51,000 clones, approximately 74% seen once. Points on this clone: Its antigen is currently unknown.

CD4+ T cell isolation took place after approximately 11 days of culture. V lost 3 bases, J lost 3 bases, and 13 bases lay in between. Germline CDR1 is SGHRS and CDR2 is YFSETQ. The CDR3 is 15 amino acids. The TCR comes from a human donor who had a prior SARS-CoV-2 infection. The input for sequencing was CD4+ T cells from PBMCs cultured without peptide, taken before COVID-19 vaccination. V is TRBV5-1 and J is TRBJ1-3; D remains ambiguous. Written as DNA, the CDR3 is TGCGCCAGCAGCTCGGTACCTAGCGGTGGAAACACCATATATTTT. This translates into CASSSVPSGGNTIYF. Looking up the rest from reference TRBV5-1 and TRBJ1-3 gives the full variable domain: KAGVTQTPRYLIKTRGQQVTLSCSPISGHRSVSWYQQTPGQGLQFLFEYFSETQRNKGNFPGRFSGRQFSNSRSEMNVSTLELGDSALYLCASSSVPSGGNTIYFGEGSWLTVV.